This T cell receptor beta chain is from a study of T cells in Graves' hyperthyroidism and ophthalmopathy. The V end was cut by 6 bases, the J end by 5 bases, with 24 bases between. Germline loops: CDR1 MDHEN, CDR2 SYDVKM. The CDR3 contains 17 residues. This clonotype was recorded many times. Its specificity is unknown. Study outcomes and limitations: Most expanded thyroid clonotypes above 0.001 also appeared in blood.

TCR beta CDR3 sequences were amplified from RNA transcripts. Using the HTBI primer set, a first-round RT-PCR was run on the TCR CDR3. TCRdb recomputed calls from the multiplex PCR reads with MiXCR, one row per CDR3 protein. The repertoire includes roughly 280,000 distinct CDR3 sequences, 20% to 25% of them detected once, and about 60% sits in the top ten. Ophthalmopathy patients all had a Clinical Activity Score of at least 3, a NOSPECS grade of at least 4 and disease under 3 months old. The chain links TRBV28 to TRBJ2-3; D perhaps matches TRBD2 (5 bases). The clonotype comes from a man aged 25 to 40 with Graves' ophthalmopathy. Specimen: blood. The CDR3 coding sequence is TGTGCCAGCAGCCCTCTAGGGAGCGGCAGACTAAGAGATACGCAGTATTTT. This codes for CASSPLGSGRLRDTQYF.